The rows below give T cell receptor beta chains drawn from one sample of a study of CD8 T cells in Susac syndrome. TCRdb recomputed calls from the immunoSEQ multiplex PCR reads with MiXCR, one row per CDR3 protein. The data show just over 300,000 distinct CDR3 sequences, with about 91% seen just once and 0.06% to 0.075% held by the top ten. The sample consisted of CD4+ T cells from PBMCs. The receptors shown here come from a human donor with multiple sclerosis. Each CDR3 is given without its conserved first and last residue. The order of the fields is V gene, CDR3 protein.

V gene: TRBV18; CDR3 protein: ASSPFKTDNYGYT
V gene: TRBV2; CDR3 protein: ASRAGETGEQF
V gene: TRBV9; CDR3 protein: ASSAELAGVSEQY
V gene: TRBV7-2; CDR3 protein: ASSFFGTGGARGAAEQF
V gene: TRBV3-1; CDR3 protein: ASSGGTASSYEQY
V gene: TRBV5-1; CDR3 protein: ASSLDGNYNEQF
V gene: TRBV20-1; CDR3 protein: SAARSGEYNEQF
V gene: TRBV4-2; CDR3 protein: ASSQEGAGGAETQY
V gene: TRBV27; CDR3 protein: ASSRSGTYEQY
V gene: TRBV25-1; CDR3 protein: ASSERKGQGKTDTQY
V gene: TRBV20-1; CDR3 protein: SARLEGRGWQETQY
V gene: TRBV5-1; CDR3 protein: ASSLALGTVNTEAF
V gene: TRBV20-1; CDR3 protein: SAREAGLQNQPQH
V gene: TRBV5-6; CDR3 protein: ASGQDQRDIQY
V gene: TRBV10-2; CDR3 protein: ASSESGGFYNEQF
V gene: TRBV9; CDR3 protein: ASSVETVSGVLQF
V gene: TRBV12-5; CDR3 protein: ASGLTRLAGAPGRNEQF
V gene: TRBV9; CDR3 protein: ASSVDRGPAYGYT
V gene: TRBV19; CDR3 protein: ASTGTTPRGEQF
V gene: TRBV4-1; CDR3 protein: ASSQVISLQETQY
V gene: TRBV4-2; CDR3 protein: ASSQEGLAGESGFQF